The 6 T cell receptor beta chains presented below share a single source sample, sequenced in a study of identical twins. TCRdb processed the 5' RACE reads anew with MiXCR; each CDR3 protein has one entry. The sample holds 650,000 to 750,000 distinct CDR3 sequences, approximately 22% seen once. This sample also appeared in a second study, on T cells expressing NK-cell markers.

Sequenced sample: PBMCs. All receptors derive from a woman between 18 and 30 years old in good health.

In this sample, this clonotype turned up many times. This chain joins TRBV29-1 and TRBJ1-1; weak D call: TRBD1 (5 bases). Germline CDR1 and CDR2: SQVTM and ANQGSEA. V was clipped by 6 bases and J by 1 base, with 12 bases between them. The CDR3 consists of 13 residues. CDR3 amino acids: CSVGRQTNTEAFF. CDR3 DNA: TGCAGCGTGGGAAGACAGACGAACACTGAAGCTTTCTTT.

This clonotype was detected only a few times. The chain couples TRBV5-1 to TRBJ2-5; D is ambiguous. The ends were cut back, 0 bases at V and 5 bases at J, with 11 bases in the middle. The CDR3 sequence is 14 residues long. Germline V CDR1 and CDR2: SGHRS, YFSETQ. CDR3 in amino acids: CASSLDGVEETQYF. CDR3 bases: TGCGCCAGCAGCTTGGACGGTGTTGAGGAGACCCAGTACTTC.

The chain has TRBV5-1 and TRBJ2-1; possibly TRBD2 for D (5 bases). CDR1 and CDR2 from the germline V gene are SGHRS and YFSETQ. Deletions cut 4 bases from V and 5 bases from J, with 10 bases between. CDR3 length: 13 residues. This CDR3 is CASSPGVDNEQFF. CDR3 nucleotides: TGCGCCAGCAGCCCCGGGGTCGACAATGAGCAGTTCTTC.

The rearrangement joins TRBV12-3 or TRBV12-4 to TRBJ1-5; possibly TRBD1 for D (5 bases). Trimming stripped 5 bases from V and 5 bases from J, with 16 bases between. The CDR3 spans 15 residues. CDR3 bases: TGTGCCAGCAGTCCCCACAGGTTCGGAGATCAGCCCCAGCATTTT. This sequence encodes CASSPHRFGDQPQHF.

The J gene is TRBJ2-1, the V gene TRBV20-1; tentative D call: TRBD2 (5 bases). Trimming left V 5 bases short and J 4 bases short, with 12 bases between. The CDR3 has 13 residues. From germline, CDR1 is DFQATT and CDR2 SNEGSKA (reference sequence). CDR3 protein: CSALKEAYNEQFF. The CDR3 coding sequence is TGCAGTGCTCTAAAGGAGGCGTACAATGAGCAGTTCTTC.

This clonotype was picked up a small number of times. The chain recombines TRBV27 with TRBJ1-5; D is possibly TRBD1 (5 bases). This CDR3 is 16 amino acids long. V lost 5 bases and J lost 6, with 20 bases in between. CDR1 and CDR2 from the germline V gene are MNHEY and SMNVEV (reference sequence). The CDR3 DNA reads as TGTGCCAGCAGTCCCCGGGACCCCCTGGAGGGTCAGCCCCAGCATTTT. It encodes CASSPRDPLEGQPQHF.